The source of this T cell receptor beta chain is a study of blood T cell repertoires in COVID-19. In the study's own analysis: Nucleated cell counts were estimated from reference gene primer amplification. Here immunoSEQ multiplex PCR was the method, and the copy in TCRdb shows in-frame clones only, minus some. V, J and clone size derive from that table, while D and trimming were established from the DNA sequence. The sample holds about 300,000 clones, around 86% seen once. Trimming removed 0 bases at V and 6 bases at J, with 5 bases between. Germline V lookup: CDR1 MNHEY, CDR2 SVGEGT. The length of the CDR3 is 13 residues.

This clonotype originated in a man between 70 and 80 years old with acute or convalescent COVID-19. V is TRBV6-2 or TRBV6-3 and J is TRBJ2-2; D is unclear. Sequencing was performed on peripheral blood. CDR3 residues: CASSYSLAGELFF. The DNA of the CDR3 is TGTGCCAGCAGTTACTCGCTAGCCGGGGAGCTGTTTTTT.